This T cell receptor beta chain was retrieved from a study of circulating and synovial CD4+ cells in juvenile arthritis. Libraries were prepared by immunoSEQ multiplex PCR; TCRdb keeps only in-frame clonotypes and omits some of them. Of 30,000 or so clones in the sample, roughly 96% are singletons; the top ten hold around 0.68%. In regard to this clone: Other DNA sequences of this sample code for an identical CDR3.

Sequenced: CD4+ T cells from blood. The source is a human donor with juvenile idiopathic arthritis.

The CDR3 loop reads CAIRNTNSPLHF. In DNA, the CDR3 is TGTGCCATCAGGAACACTAATTCACCCCTCCACTTT. V is TRBV10-3 and J is TRBJ1-6, with unresolved D. The CDR3 is 12 residues long. Germline CDR1 reads ENHRY; CDR2 reads SYGVKD. V lost 6 bases to trimming and J lost 6 bases, with 6 bases between them.